Presented here are 5 T cell receptor beta chains from one specimen sequenced in a study of blood T cell repertoires in COVID-19. Clones were sequenced by immunoSEQ multiplex PCR, and TCRdb holds only the in-frame ones, with some missing. The table has some 240,000 clones, about 90% seen once. Source material: peripheral blood. The receptors here all came from a woman between 70 and 85 years old with COVID-19, enrolled during active disease.

V is TRBV6-5 and J is TRBJ2-7; D may be TRBD1 (6 bases). V shed 8 bases and J shed 5 bases, with 16 bases lying between them. Germline CDR1 is MNHEY and CDR2 is SVGAGI. This CDR3 is built from 13 residues. The CDR3 reads CASHMGRGHEQYF. CDR3 DNA: TGTGCCAGCCATATGGGCAGGGGACACGAGCAGTACTTC.

V is TRBV10-3 and J is TRBJ2-3; perhaps TRBD2 as D (6 bases). This CDR3 spans 16 amino acids. Germline V gene data show CDR1 as ENHRY and CDR2 as SYGVKD. V was cut by 0 bases and J by 8 bases, with 18 bases left in between. CDR3 sequence (DNA): TGTGCCATCAGTGAGTCGGCTAGCGCAAAACACGGTACGCAGTATTTT. This codes for CAISESASAKHGTQYF.

The rearrangement uses TRBV19 and TRBJ2-4; D perhaps matches TRBD1 (6 bases). The germline V gene has CDR1 LNHDA and CDR2 SQIVND (reference sequence). Trimming took off 1 base at V and 6 bases at J, with 10 bases between the two ends. The CDR3 contains 14 residues. The CDR3, as DNA: TGTGCCAGTAGTATAGGGCGAGGGGGAAACATTCAGTACTTC. This gives the protein CASSIGRGGNIQYF.

The V call is TRBV29-1, the J call TRBJ1-1; D not resolved. Germline CDR1 and CDR2: SQVTM and ANQGSEA. The CDR3 sequence is 13 residues long. V was clipped by 5 bases and J by 2 bases, with 12 bases between them. The CDR3 nucleotides are TGCAGCGTTCTTGGTGCAGGCAACACTGAAGCTTTCTTT. This translates into CSVLGAGNTEAFF.

V and J are TRBV10-3 and TRBJ1-6, with D possibly being TRBD1 (5 bases). The V end was cut by 6 bases, the J end by 7 bases, with 13 bases between. Germline V gene sequence: CDR1 ENHRY, CDR2 SYGVKD. The CDR3 contains 14 residues. The CDR3 DNA sequence: TGTGCCATCAGGGGGGAGGTTCAGAATTCACCCCTCCACTTT. Amino acid sequence: CAIRGEVQNSPLHF.